This is a list of T cell receptor beta chains from one sample in a study of cytomegalovirus exposure and HLA in healthy donors. Clones were read by immunoSEQ multiplex PCR, and TCRdb kept only the in-frame ones, dropping some. The sample lists under 150,000 clones; around 77% were seen once. Input material: PBMCs. These receptors all come from a woman aged 45-60 years in good health and CMV-seronegative. The CDR3 runs from the conserved cysteine through the conserved F or W. A D gene is named only where the DNA matches it firmly. Clone size appears in some rows only: once, few, many, or a class for an expanded clone.

d_gene	abundance	v_gene	j_gene	CDR3aa	CDR3nt
.	few	TRBV29-1	TRBJ2-7	CSVSETTGGGQYF	TGCAGCGTTTCAGAAACGACAGGCGGGGGGCAGTACTTC
.	.	TRBV7-2	TRBJ2-1	CASSPPPRAGNEQFF	TGTGCCAGCAGCCCTCCCCCCCGAGCCGGTAATGAGCAGTTCTTC
TRBD1	.	TRBV19	TRBJ1-1	CASSISNRGRGGNTEAFF	TGTGCCAGTAGTATATCTAACAGGGGGCGCGGGGGTAACACTGAAGCTTTCTTT
.	.	TRBV5-6	TRBJ2-1	CASSALGGEYNEQFF	TGTGCCAGCAGCGCGCTAGGCGGGGAGTACAATGAGCAGTTCTTC
TRBD2	.	TRBV7-9	TRBJ2-5	CASRTRLAGGQETQYF	TGTGCCAGCAGAACGCGACTAGCGGGGGGCCAAGAGACCCAGTACTTC
TRBD1	.	TRBV19	TRBJ1-1	CASSRGQGVAEAFF	TGTGCCAGTAGTAGGGGACAGGGGGTCGCGGAAGCTTTCTTT
.	.	TRBV18	TRBJ1-4	CASSPPDSATNEKLFF	TGTGCCAGCTCACCACCAGACTCTGCAACTAATGAAAAACTGTTTTTT
.	.	TRBV19	TRBJ1-5	CASSQGRDQPQHF	TGTGCCAGTAGTCAGGGAAGGGATCAGCCCCAGCATTTT
.	.	TRBV4-1	TRBJ1-2	CASSPQTSLGYGYTF	TGCGCCAGCAGCCCGCAGACAAGCCTTGGATATGGCTACACCTTC
.	.	TRBV6-6	TRBJ1-5	CASSRDRQPQHF	TGTGCCAGCAGCCGGGATCGCCAGCCCCAGCATTTT